This entry concerns a single TCR beta chain. Its antigen is unidentified. RNA was isolated and reverse transcribed to cDNA, the sequencing template. The repertoire was sequenced with immunoSEQ multiplex PCR; TCRdb's copy has only in-frame clones and lacks some. The table lists some 210,000 clones, around three fifths of them singletons. The record originates from a study of CD8+ T cells in alopecia areata. Whole-study context: The protocol delivered tofacitinib for 6 to 18 months, then withdrew it for 6 months.

Lesional scalp punch biopsies and peripheral blood came from alopecia areata patients. General study findings and limits: Patients shared TCRs less clearly than mice did, possibly for HLA-related reasons. In lesional scalp, particularly from alopecia totalis/universalis, clonality was higher than in normal scalp.

V was pared by 6 bases and J by 14 bases, with 18 bases between. Germline loops: CDR1 MNHNS, CDR2 SASEGT. This CDR3 contains 12 residues. The source of this sequence is a human donor with alopecia areata. This chain uses TRBV6-1 with TRBJ2-3; D may be TRBD2 (6 bases). The sequencing here drew on CD4+ T cells sorted from blood, taken at week 0. CDR3 region: CASREGRLYGYF. DNA for the CDR3: TGTGCCAGCAGGGAGGGACGCCTCTATGGGTATTTT.